These T cell receptor beta chains were read from a single sample in a study of preoperative IRX-2 immunotherapy in early breast cancer. TCRdb keeps only in-frame clones here, not all; method: immunoSEQ multiplex PCR. The repertoire holds tens of thousands of clones, with 90% to 95% as singletons. This sample was obtained from a patient treated with IRX-2 immunotherapy. Receptor source: a human donor with breast cancer. Each CDR3 is given with its conserved first and last residue. D genes are given only for firm matches. Clone size appears in some rows only: once, few, many, or a class for an expanded clone.

j_gene: TRBJ1-2
v_gene: TRBV27
d_gene: TRBD1
abundance: once
CDR3aa: CASTPGQGDSSYGYTF
CDR3nt: TGTGCCAGCACCCCGGGACAGGGGGATTCCAGCTATGGCTACACCTTC

j_gene: TRBJ1-1
v_gene: TRBV19
d_gene: NA
abundance: NA
CDR3aa: CASSIVDSPATEAFF
CDR3nt: TGTGCCAGTAGTATAGTCGACAGTCCGGCCACTGAAGCTTTCTTT

j_gene: TRBJ1-2
v_gene: TRBV6-1
d_gene: NA
abundance: NA
CDR3aa: CASSEVGSGYTF
CDR3nt: TGTGCCAGCAGTGAGGTGGGTTCAGGCTACACCTTC

j_gene: TRBJ2-7
v_gene: TRBV7-2
d_gene: TRBD2
abundance: NA
CDR3aa: CASSFAGGDYEQYF
CDR3nt: TGTGCCAGCAGCTTTGCGGGAGGGGACTACGAGCAGTACTTC

j_gene: TRBJ1-2
v_gene: TRBV7-3
d_gene: TRBD1
abundance: NA
CDR3aa: CASSLGAPDRADYGYTF
CDR3nt: TGTGCCAGCAGCTTAGGTGCCCCGGACAGGGCAGACTATGGCTACACCTTC

j_gene: TRBJ1-2
v_gene: TRBV7-8
d_gene: NA
abundance: NA
CDR3aa: CASSTVSRGYTF
CDR3nt: TGTGCCAGCAGCACCGTGAGTCGTGGCTACACCTTC

j_gene: TRBJ1-1
v_gene: TRBV6-5
d_gene: NA
abundance: NA
CDR3aa: CASSYSRQNTEAFF
CDR3nt: TGTGCCAGCAGTTACTCGCGACAGAACACTGAAGCTTTCTTT

j_gene: TRBJ2-3
v_gene: TRBV13
d_gene: NA
abundance: NA
CDR3aa: CASSFEADTQYF
CDR3nt: TGTGCCAGCAGCTTTGAGGCAGATACGCAGTATTTT

j_gene: TRBJ1-5
v_gene: TRBV28
d_gene: NA
abundance: NA
CDR3aa: CASNHRDLNSNQPQHF
CDR3nt: TGTGCCAGCAATCACCGGGACCTAAATAGCAATCAGCCCCAGCATTTT

j_gene: TRBJ1-2
v_gene: TRBV7-3
d_gene: NA
abundance: NA
CDR3aa: CASSLPGNYGYTF
CDR3nt: TGTGCCAGCAGCTTACCAGGGAACTATGGCTACACCTTC

j_gene: TRBJ1-6
v_gene: TRBV5-1
d_gene: TRBD1
abundance: NA
CDR3aa: CASSPEVQGNNSPLHF
CDR3nt: TGCGCCAGCAGCCCCGAGGTACAGGGGAATAATTCACCCCTCCACTTT

j_gene: TRBJ2-7
v_gene: TRBV7-2
d_gene: TRBD1
abundance: NA
CDR3aa: CASSLGPQGAYEQYF
CDR3nt: TGTGCCAGCAGCTTAGGCCCTCAGGGGGCCTACGAGCAGTACTTC

j_gene: TRBJ1-6
v_gene: TRBV4-3
d_gene: TRBD1
abundance: NA
CDR3aa: CASSQDRGSSYNSPLHF
CDR3nt: TGCGCCAGCAGCCAAGACAGGGGGAGCTCCTATAATTCACCCCTCCACTTT

j_gene: TRBJ2-3
v_gene: TRBV29-1
d_gene: TRBD2
abundance: NA
CDR3aa: CSVVGAGGPIDTQYF
CDR3nt: TGCAGCGTTGTAGGAGCGGGAGGGCCGATAGATACGCAGTATTTT

j_gene: TRBJ1-1
v_gene: TRBV27
d_gene: TRBD1
abundance: NA
CDR3aa: CASSLGQGAEAFF
CDR3nt: TGTGCCAGCAGTTTAGGACAGGGGGCTGAAGCTTTCTTT

j_gene: TRBJ2-7
v_gene: TRBV29-1
d_gene: TRBD2
abundance: NA
CDR3aa: CSVEESGRGYEQYF
CDR3nt: TGCAGCGTTGAGGAAAGCGGGAGAGGCTACGAGCAGTACTTC

j_gene: TRBJ2-1
v_gene: TRBV4-2
d_gene: TRBD2
abundance: once
CDR3aa: CASSHAGTSGGHNEQFF
CDR3nt: TGTGCCAGCAGCCACGCCGGGACTAGCGGGGGTCACAATGAGCAGTTCTTC

j_gene: TRBJ2-5
v_gene: TRBV7-2
d_gene: NA
abundance: NA
CDR3aa: CASSRAPWPQETQYF
CDR3nt: TGTGCCAGCAGCCGTGCCCCGTGGCCTCAAGAGACCCAGTACTTC

j_gene: TRBJ2-5
v_gene: TRBV19
d_gene: TRBD2
abundance: NA
CDR3aa: CASSTLSKAGVTETQYF
CDR3nt: TGTGCCAGTAGTACCCTTTCCAAGGCGGGAGTCACCGAGACCCAGTACTTC

j_gene: TRBJ2-1
v_gene: TRBV29-1
d_gene: NA
abundance: NA
CDR3aa: CSVQKQGLDDEQFF
CDR3nt: TGCAGCGTCCAAAAACAGGGTCTTGATGATGAGCAGTTCTTC

j_gene: TRBJ2-5
v_gene: TRBV5-1
d_gene: NA
abundance: NA
CDR3aa: CASSLGHEMGTQYF
CDR3nt: TGCGCCAGCAGCTTGGGACATGAGATGGGGACCCAGTACTTC

j_gene: TRBJ2-2
v_gene: TRBV6-4
d_gene: NA
abundance: NA
CDR3aa: CASRQGFANTGELFF
CDR3nt: TGTGCCAGCAGACAGGGATTTGCGAACACCGGGGAGCTGTTTTTT